This is a list of T cell receptor beta chains from one sample in a study of CD8 T cells in ankylosing spondylitis. MiXCR was run by TCRdb on the 5' RACE reads, yielding one entry per CDR3 protein. The sample carries some 250,000 distinct CDR3 sequences, 7.5% to 9% recorded once. The sample comprised blood, either unsorted or a sorted T cell fraction (not recorded which). The receptors originated from a male donor with ankylosing spondylitis or in good health (not recorded which). CDR3s include the opening cysteine and the closing phenylalanine or tryptophan. A D gene is named only where the DNA matches it firmly.

J: TRBJ2-7; D: .; V: TRBV7-9; CDR3: CASSPQEEQYF
J: TRBJ1-1; D: TRBD1; V: TRBV20-1; CDR3: CSASGTGENTEAFF
J: TRBJ2-1; D: .; V: TRBV20-1; CDR3: CSARGAEGDRNEQFF
J: TRBJ2-7; D: .; V: TRBV6-5; CDR3: CASSYSGGDKVYEQYF
J: TRBJ2-6; D: .; V: TRBV12-3/TRBV12-4; CDR3: CASSRTETGANVLTF
J: TRBJ2-7; D: .; V: TRBV12-3/TRBV12-4; CDR3: CASSGYEQYF
J: TRBJ2-2; D: .; V: TRBV2; CDR3: CASRDAGELFF
J: TRBJ1-2; D: .; V: TRBV7-9; CDR3: CASSPGVTDYGYTF
J: TRBJ2-6; D: .; V: TRBV12-3/TRBV12-4; CDR3: CASSPSLGETGANVLTF
J: TRBJ2-1; D: .; V: TRBV12-3/TRBV12-4; CDR3: CASSLARGADFYNEQFF
J: TRBJ1-1; D: .; V: TRBV29-1; CDR3: CSVHGQTVYTEAFF
J: TRBJ2-3; D: .; V: TRBV25-1; CDR3: CASSEFGRQTDTQYF
J: TRBJ1-2; D: .; V: TRBV11-1; CDR3: CASSSGIGYGYTF
J: TRBJ2-5; D: .; V: TRBV6-5; CDR3: CASSYSISEQETQYF
J: TRBJ2-2; D: .; V: TRBV10-3; CDR3: CAIMRGPGTGELFF
J: TRBJ1-1; D: .; V: TRBV20-1; CDR3: CSARGTVLEAFF
J: TRBJ1-2; D: .; V: TRBV5-5; CDR3: CASSLAAGGYTF
J: TRBJ2-5; D: TRBD2; V: TRBV20-1; CDR3: CSARVLRPGAGGQETQYF
J: TRBJ2-1; D: TRBD2; V: TRBV11-1; CDR3: CASSLGLAGGPLPFAYNEQFF
J: TRBJ2-2; D: .; V: TRBV20-1; CDR3: CSAPRGGPNTGELFF
J: TRBJ2-1; D: TRBD2; V: TRBV5-1; CDR3: CASSLDSSGGVYF
J: TRBJ1-2; D: .; V: TRBV7-2; CDR3: CASSLDSPGYTF
J: TRBJ1-5; D: .; V: TRBV19; CDR3: CASRKGNNQPQHF
J: TRBJ2-2; D: TRBD1; V: TRBV7-2; CDR3: CASSPQGAGTGELFF
J: TRBJ2-3; D: TRBD1; V: TRBV29-1; CDR3: CSVEGGPGGDTQYF
J: TRBJ1-1; D: TRBD1; V: TRBV20-1; CDR3: CSATRQGTNTEAFF
J: TRBJ2-4; D: TRBD1; V: TRBV5-6; CDR3: CASSLLRGQGNIQYF
J: TRBJ1-2; D: TRBD1; V: TRBV12-3/TRBV12-4; CDR3: CASSRLGQGTYGYTF
J: TRBJ2-7; D: .; V: TRBV6-6; CDR3: CASSYSLEQYF
J: TRBJ1-1; D: .; V: TRBV20-1; CDR3: CTTTRPNTEAFF
J: TRBJ1-5; D: .; V: TRBV3-1; CDR3: CASGDHGQPQHF
J: TRBJ1-1; D: .; V: TRBV20-1; CDR3: CSAREPPGVKTEAFF
J: TRBJ1-4; D: .; V: TRBV27; CDR3: CASGRQATNEKLFF
J: TRBJ1-1; D: .; V: TRBV19; CDR3: CASSQTGTQRTEAFF
J: TRBJ2-2; D: TRBD2; V: TRBV9; CDR3: CASSVSGGAPGELFF
J: TRBJ2-5; D: TRBD2; V: TRBV5-4; CDR3: CASSLGGGRNQETQYF
J: TRBJ1-4; D: TRBD1; V: TRBV12-3/TRBV12-4; CDR3: CASNKGGPWEKLFF
J: TRBJ1-1; D: TRBD1; V: TRBV19; CDR3: CASSHTGETEAFF
J: TRBJ2-7; D: TRBD1; V: TRBV6-2/TRBV6-3; CDR3: CASSGPGQVKYEQYF